The entry below gives a single TCR beta chain sequence along with its context. This entry is derived from a study of blood T cell repertoires in COVID-19. The table came from immunoSEQ multiplex PCR; TCRdb's copy has only in-frame clones and leaves some out. The table has 400,000 or so clones, 80% to 90% seen once. This CDR3 spans 14 amino acids. From germline, CDR1 is SGDLS and CDR2 YYNGEE. J was trimmed by 0 bases and V by 1 base; bases with no gene match: 1. This clonotype was sampled from a man between 18 and 29 years old with COVID-19, enrolled during active disease. Specimen: peripheral blood. The chain couples TRBV9 to TRBJ2-7, with 7 bases aligning to TRBD2. The CDR3 DNA follows: TGTGCCAGCAGCGTACTAGCGGACTCCTACGAGCAGTACTTC. It codes for CASSVLADSYEQYF.